The present TCR beta chain was sequenced within a study of T cells in Graves' hyperthyroidism and ophthalmopathy (dated by TCRdb to the late 2010s). With regard to the full study: Peripheral blood was collected at initial diagnosis, before any treatment. An independent validation cohort of around 19 hyperthyroidism patients and roughly 16 patients who later progressed to ophthalmopathy tested prospective prediction of ophthalmopathy. A discovery cohort of about a hundred patients, fewer than 50 with Graves' ophthalmopathy and 55 to 60 with stable Graves' hyperthyroidism, was used to find distinguishing TCR V-J signatures. After blood sampling, hyperthyroidism patients were treated with methimazole at a starting dose of 30 mg daily, and ophthalmopathy patients were treated with high-dose intravenous methylprednisolone. The 75 to 100 discovery patients were divided at random into training and test sets in a 7:3 ratio. In more than 5 Graves' hyperthyroidism patients, the study also compared T-cell repertoires from thyroid tissue with T-cell repertoires from blood. The paper describes TCR Vbeta CDR3 sequencing of about 140 peripheral blood samples, made up of 43 ophthalmopathy patients, 70 to 75 hyperthyroidism patients and roughly 17 progressor patients. General findings and caveats noted by the study authors: In cross-validation, a model built on a 13 V-J signature told ophthalmopathy apart from stable hyperthyroidism with about 90% sensitivity and about 81% specificity, and in testing the same model reached 80%/75%. In validation, the model predicted progression to ophthalmopathy with 60% to 71% sensitivity and approximately 78% specificity, a median of approximately 6.7 months before onset. No statistical method was used to fix the sample size in advance, and group allocation was not hidden from the investigators. Blood samples also contained most of the expanded thyroid clonotypes (frequency above 0.001), which suggests that blood repertoires may reflect thyroid immune responses.

This clonotype was seen at least ten times. What antigen it recognizes has not been identified. No much larger clone is present one base from it, and per-base qualities are unavailable. Measured from the cysteine to the phenylalanine, the CDR3 is 14 residues long. Only the CDR3 DNA is retained, 42 bases long and in frame from the first base. V and J are trimmed by 5 bases and 8 bases, and the gene matches miss 8 bases of the junction. The germline V gene encodes CDR1 SNHLY and CDR2 FYNNEI. Amplification of TCR beta CDR3 regions was carried out from RNA transcripts. The first round of RT-PCR for the TCR CDR3 was performed with the HTBI primer set and the Qiagen OneStep RT-PCR kit. Libraries were constructed in a second round of multiplex PCR, after which size selection and purification were performed. The libraries were sequenced on an Illumina HiSeq2000 using paired-end 100 bp reads. In the source study's methods: Raw data were processed with SOAPnuke, discarding reads with adapters, uncalled bases, mean Phred below 15, or no exact constant-primer or identifier match. COPE v1.2.5 was used to merge the high-quality paired reads, and each unique nucleotide sequence was defined as a clonotype. MiTCR v1.1 was used to align the clonotypes against IMGT TRBV, TRBD and TRBJ reference segments. The analysis included only V-J combinations with a frequency above 0.0001, which together covered around 99% of the repertoires. A TCS score was defined as the ratio between F50 (clonal expansion) and ExV (chaos), using BLOSUM62-based TCRdist between CDR3 peptides within each V-J. Welch's t-statistics and random forest reduced around 550 V-J features to roughly 13, which were used in a naive Bayes classifier (R e1071). The similarity between thyroid and blood repertoires was quantified using the Morisita-Horn index. TCRdb trimmed the raw reads at Q25, called clones with MiXCR and kept productive beta chains. A single entry per CDR3 protein holds the most common genes and DNA from its merged rows. It is TCRdb's table, rather than the study itself, that gives the V and J calls and clone size. This sample has around 720,000 distinct CDR3 sequences in its table, and about a third of those were observed once. The ten largest make up more than 25% of the sample.

Stable Graves' hyperthyroidism was defined as the absence of progression to ophthalmopathy over 18 months of follow-up. Hyperthyroidism patients were newly diagnosed, had a disease duration of under 2 months, and were aged 18 to 65 years. Patients with uncontrolled infections, other autoimmune diseases, pregnancy or lactation were excluded. Diagnoses relied on clinical symptoms, serum thyroxine and TRAb, thyroid ultrasound and orbital computed tomography. PBMCs were isolated from about 10 ml of fresh peripheral blood by Ficoll-Paque density gradient centrifugation. Trizol reagent was used to extract total RNA, and RNA quality was then checked on an Agilent 2100 Bioanalyzer.

The sequence is built from TRBV2 and TRBJ1-3; 8 central bases correspond to TRBD1. This clonotype was sampled from a woman between 40 and 55 years old with Graves' hyperthyroidism. The sample consisted of blood. The DNA sequence is TGTGCCAGCAGTCCAGGGGGCGTATTAGACACCATATATTTT. It translates to CASSPGGVLDTIYF.